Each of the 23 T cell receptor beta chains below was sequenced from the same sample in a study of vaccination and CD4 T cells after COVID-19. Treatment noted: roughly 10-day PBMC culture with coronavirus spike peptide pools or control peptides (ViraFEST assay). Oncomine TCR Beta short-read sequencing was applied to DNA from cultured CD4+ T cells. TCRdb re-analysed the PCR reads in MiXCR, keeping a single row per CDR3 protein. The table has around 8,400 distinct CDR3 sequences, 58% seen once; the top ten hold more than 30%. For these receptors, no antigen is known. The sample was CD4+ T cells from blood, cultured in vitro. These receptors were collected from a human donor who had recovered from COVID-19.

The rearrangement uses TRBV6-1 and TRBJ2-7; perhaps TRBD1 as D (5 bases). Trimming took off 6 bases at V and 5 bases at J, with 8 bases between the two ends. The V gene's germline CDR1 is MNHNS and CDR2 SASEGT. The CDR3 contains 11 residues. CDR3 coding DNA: TGTGCCAGCAGCCAGGGTAACGAGCAGTACTTC. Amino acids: CASSQGNEQYF.

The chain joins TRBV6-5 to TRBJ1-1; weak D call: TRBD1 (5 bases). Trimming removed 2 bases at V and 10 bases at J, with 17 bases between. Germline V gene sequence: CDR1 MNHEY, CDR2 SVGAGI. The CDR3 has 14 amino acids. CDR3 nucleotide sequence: TGTGCCAGCAGTTACGGGGCAGGGCCCCTCGGAGCTTTCTTT. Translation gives CASSYGAGPLGAFF.

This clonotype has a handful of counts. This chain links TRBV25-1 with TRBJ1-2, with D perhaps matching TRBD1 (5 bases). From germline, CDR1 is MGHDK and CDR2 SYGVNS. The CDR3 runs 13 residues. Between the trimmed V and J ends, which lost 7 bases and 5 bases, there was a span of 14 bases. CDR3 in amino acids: CASNGGQAYGYTF. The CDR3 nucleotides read TGTGCCAGCAATGGGGGTCAGGCGTATGGCTACACCTTC.

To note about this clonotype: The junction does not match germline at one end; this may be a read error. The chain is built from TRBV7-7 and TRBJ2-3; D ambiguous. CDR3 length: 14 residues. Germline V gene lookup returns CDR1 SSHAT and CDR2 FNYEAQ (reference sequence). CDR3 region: CASSLDGSTDTQYF. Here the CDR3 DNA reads TGTGCTAGCAGCTTGGACGGTAGCACAGATACGCAGTATTTT. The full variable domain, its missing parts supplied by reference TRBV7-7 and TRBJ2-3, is GAGVSQSPRYKVTKRGQDVTLRCDPISSHATLYWYQQALGQGPEFLTYFNYEAQPDKSGLPSDRFSAERPEGSISTLTIQRTEQRDSAMYRCASSLDGSTDTQYFGPGTRLTVL.

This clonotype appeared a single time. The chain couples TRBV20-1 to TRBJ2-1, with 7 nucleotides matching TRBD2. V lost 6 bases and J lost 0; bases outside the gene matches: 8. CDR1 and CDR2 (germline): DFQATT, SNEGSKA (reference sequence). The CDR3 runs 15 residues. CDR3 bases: TGCAGTGCCAGGGCCGGGGGGAGCTCCTACAATGAGCAGTTCTTC. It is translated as CSARAGGSSYNEQFF.

CDR3 sequence: CASSLLYWTSGGASGSYNEQFF. CDR3 sequence (DNA): TGTGCCAGCAGTTTATTATATTGGACTAGCGGGGGGGCCTCGGGCTCCTACAATGAGCAGTTCTTC. The rearrangement links TRBV27 to TRBJ2-1, with TRBD2 matching 15 bases. J lost 0 bases, V lost 1 base, and 13 bases had no gene match. Germline CDR1 MNHEY, CDR2 SMNVEV (reference sequence). The CDR3 spans 22 residues.

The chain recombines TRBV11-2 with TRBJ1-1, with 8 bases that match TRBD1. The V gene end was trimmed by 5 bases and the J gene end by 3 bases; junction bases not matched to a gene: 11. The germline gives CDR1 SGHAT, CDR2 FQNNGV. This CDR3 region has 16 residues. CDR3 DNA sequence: TGTGCCAGCAGCCTACGGACAGGGCCAGGGGACACTGAAGCTTTCTTT. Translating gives CASSLRTGPGDTEAFF.

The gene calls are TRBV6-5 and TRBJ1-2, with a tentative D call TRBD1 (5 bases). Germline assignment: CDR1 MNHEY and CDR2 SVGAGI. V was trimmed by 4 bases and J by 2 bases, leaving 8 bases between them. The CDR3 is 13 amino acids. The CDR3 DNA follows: TGTGCCAGCAGTTCCAGGGAGAACTATGGCTACACCTTC. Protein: CASSSRENYGYTF.

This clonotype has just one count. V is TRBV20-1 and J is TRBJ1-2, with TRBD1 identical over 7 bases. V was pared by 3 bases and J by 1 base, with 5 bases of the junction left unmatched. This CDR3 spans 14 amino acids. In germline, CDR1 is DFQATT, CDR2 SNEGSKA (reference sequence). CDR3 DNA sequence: TGCAGTGCTAGTGGGGACAGAGTTAACTATGGCTACACCTTC. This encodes CSASGDRVNYGYTF.

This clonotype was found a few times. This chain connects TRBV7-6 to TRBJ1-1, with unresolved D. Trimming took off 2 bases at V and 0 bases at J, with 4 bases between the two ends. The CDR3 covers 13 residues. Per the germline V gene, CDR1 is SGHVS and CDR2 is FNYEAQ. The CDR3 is CASSLSVNTEAFF. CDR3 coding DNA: TGTGCCAGCAGCTTATCCGTGAACACTGAAGCTTTCTTT.

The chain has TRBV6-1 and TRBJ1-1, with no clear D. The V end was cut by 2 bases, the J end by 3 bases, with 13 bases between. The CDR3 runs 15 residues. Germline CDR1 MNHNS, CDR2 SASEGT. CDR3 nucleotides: TGTGCCAGCAGTGAAAACTGGGGAGCGGACACTGAAGCTTTCTTT. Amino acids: CASSENWGADTEAFF.

CDR3 in DNA: TGCGCCAGCAGCCCCCCCTGGCCTACTAGCGGCACAGATACGCAGTATTTT. As protein: CASSPPWPTSGTDTQYF. The gene calls are TRBV4-3 and TRBJ2-3; TRBD2 matches 7 bases. V dropped 4 bases and J dropped 1; count of bases not matched to a gene: 11. Germline V gives CDR1 LGHNA, CDR2 YSLEER. This CDR3 is built from 17 residues.

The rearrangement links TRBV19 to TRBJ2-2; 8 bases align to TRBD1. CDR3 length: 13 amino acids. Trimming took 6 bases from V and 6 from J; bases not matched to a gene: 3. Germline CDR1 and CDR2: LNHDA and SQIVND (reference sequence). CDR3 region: CASRQGASGELFF. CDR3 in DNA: TGTGCCAGTAGGCAGGGGGCGTCCGGGGAGCTGTTTTTT.

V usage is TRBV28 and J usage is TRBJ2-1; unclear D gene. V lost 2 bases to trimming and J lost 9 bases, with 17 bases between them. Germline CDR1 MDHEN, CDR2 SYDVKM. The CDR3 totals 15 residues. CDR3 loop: CASSLIGQKLGEQFF. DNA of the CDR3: TGTGCCAGCAGTTTAATCGGGCAGAAGCTCGGTGAGCAGTTCTTC.

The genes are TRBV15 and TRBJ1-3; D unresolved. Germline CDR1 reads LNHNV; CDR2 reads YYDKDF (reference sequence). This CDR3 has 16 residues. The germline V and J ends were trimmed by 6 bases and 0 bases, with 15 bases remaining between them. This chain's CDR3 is CATRFFGGDSGNTIYF. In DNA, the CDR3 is TGTGCCACCAGATTCTTCGGCGGCGACTCTGGAAACACCATATATTTT. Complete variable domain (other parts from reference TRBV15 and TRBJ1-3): DAMVIQNPRYQVTQFGKPVTLSCSQTLNHNVMYWYQQKSSQAPKLLFHYYDKDFNNEADTPDNFQSRRPNTSFCFLDIRSPGLGDTAMYLCATRFFGGDSGNTIYFGEGSWLTVV.

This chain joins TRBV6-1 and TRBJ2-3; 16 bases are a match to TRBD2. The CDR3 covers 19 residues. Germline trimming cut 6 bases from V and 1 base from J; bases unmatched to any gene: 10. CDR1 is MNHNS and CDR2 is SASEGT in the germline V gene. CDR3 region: CASSRPGLAGGPGTDTQYF. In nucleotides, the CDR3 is TGTGCCAGCAGCCGACCGGGACTAGCGGGAGGGCCGGGCACAGATACGCAGTATTTT.

CDR3 sequence (DNA): TGTGCCAGCAGTCCCCGGACAGGTAGCTCTGGAAACACCATATATTTT. Translation gives CASSPRTGSSGNTIYF. The chain carries TRBV6-1 and TRBJ1-3, with 7 nucleotides matching TRBD1. The CDR3 has 16 residues. Trimming at V came to 5 bases and at J to 0 bases, leaving 7 bases not matched to a gene. From germline, CDR1 is MNHNS and CDR2 SASEGT.

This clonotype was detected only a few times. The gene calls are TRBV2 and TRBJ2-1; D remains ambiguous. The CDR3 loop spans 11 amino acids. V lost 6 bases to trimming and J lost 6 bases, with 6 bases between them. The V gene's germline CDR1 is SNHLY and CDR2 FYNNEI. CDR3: CASSLINEQFF. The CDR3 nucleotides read TGTGCCAGCAGCCTGATCAATGAGCAGTTCTTC. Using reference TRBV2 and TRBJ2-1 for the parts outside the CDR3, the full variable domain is EPEVTQTPSHQVTQMGQEVILRCVPISNHLYFYWYRQILGQKVEFLVSFYNNEISEKSEIFDDQFSVERPDGSNFTLKIRSTKLEDSAMYFCASSLINEQFFGPGTRLTVL.

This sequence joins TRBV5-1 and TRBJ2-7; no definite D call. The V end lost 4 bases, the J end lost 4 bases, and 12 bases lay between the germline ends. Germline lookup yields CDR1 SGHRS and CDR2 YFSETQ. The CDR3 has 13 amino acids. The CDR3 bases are TGCGCCAGCAGCCGACCCCCCGGATACGAGCAGTACTTC. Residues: CASSRPPGYEQYF.

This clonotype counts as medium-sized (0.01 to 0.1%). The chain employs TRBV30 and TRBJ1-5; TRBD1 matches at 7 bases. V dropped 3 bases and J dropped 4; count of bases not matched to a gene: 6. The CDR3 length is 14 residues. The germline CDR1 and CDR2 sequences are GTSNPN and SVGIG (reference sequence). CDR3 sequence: CAWRGGGNNQPQHF. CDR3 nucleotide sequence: TGTGCCTGGAGGGGAGGGGGCAATAATCAGCCCCAGCATTTT.

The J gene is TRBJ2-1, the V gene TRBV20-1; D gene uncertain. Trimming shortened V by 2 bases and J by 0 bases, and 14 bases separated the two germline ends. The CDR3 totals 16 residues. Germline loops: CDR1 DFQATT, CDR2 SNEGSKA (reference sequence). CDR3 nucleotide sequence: TGCAGTGCTAGACGGGTGGCTCGAAGCTCCTACAATGAGCAGTTCTTC. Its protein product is CSARRVARSSYNEQFF.

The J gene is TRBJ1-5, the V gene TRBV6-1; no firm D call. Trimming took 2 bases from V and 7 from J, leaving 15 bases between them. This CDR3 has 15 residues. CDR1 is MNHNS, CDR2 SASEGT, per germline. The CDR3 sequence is CASSELANREQPQHF. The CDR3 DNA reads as TGTGCCAGCAGTGAATTGGCAAACCGAGAACAGCCCCAGCATTTT.

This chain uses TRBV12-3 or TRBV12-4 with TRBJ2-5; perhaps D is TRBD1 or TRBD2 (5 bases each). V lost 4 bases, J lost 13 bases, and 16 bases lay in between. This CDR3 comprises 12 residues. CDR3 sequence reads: CASSSRTGLWYF. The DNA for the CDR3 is TGTGCCAGCAGTTCTCGGACGGGGCTTTGGTACTTC.